These 18 T cell receptor beta chains share one sample of origin, sequenced in a study of blood T cells in healthy people across ages. The use of a sample-barcoded 5' primer and a J-beta primer mix characterized a second PCR of about 7 to 12 cycles. TCRdb reprocessed the 5' RACE reads with MiXCR, giving one entry per CDR3 protein. The sample has 700,000 to 900,000 distinct CDR3 sequences; roughly 53% are singletons. The sequenced sample consisted of blood. These receptors came from a man older than 75 in good health.

In its sample, this clonotype was seen once. The chain is built from TRBV2 and TRBJ2-6; no definite D call. Germline CDR1 and CDR2: SNHLY and FYNNEI. The CDR3 spans 15 residues. V dropped 4 bases and J dropped 1 base, with 8 bases sitting between them. CDR3 coding DNA: TGTGCCAGCAGTGCGACAACTTCTGGGGCCAACGTCCTGACTTTC. Its protein product is CASSATTSGANVLTF.

The rearrangement uses TRBV30 and TRBJ2-6, with unresolved D. This CDR3 has 18 residues. Germline V gene sequence: CDR1 GTSNPN, CDR2 SVGIG (reference sequence). Trimming stripped 2 bases from V and 0 bases from J, with 17 bases between. The CDR3 bases are TGTGCCTGGAGTATCTACCCGGGCGGAGTCTCTGGGGCCAACGTCCTGACTTTC. Translating gives CAWSIYPGGVSGANVLTF. Combining the CDR3 with reference TRBV30 and TRBJ2-6 gives the whole variable domain SQTIHQWPATLVQPVGSPLSLECTVEGTSNPNLYWYRQAAGRGLQLLFYSVGIGQISSEVPQNLSASRPQDRQFILSSKKLLLSDSGFYLCAWSIYPGGVSGANVLTFGAGSRLTVL.

The chain couples TRBV28 to TRBJ1-2; 12 positions agree with TRBD1. Germline loops: CDR1 MDHEN, CDR2 SYDVKM. Germline trimming cut 5 bases from V and 4 bases from J; bases unmatched to any gene: 5. The CDR3 is made up of 15 amino acids. CDR3 DNA sequence: TGTGCCAGCAGTCAGGGGACAGGGGGCTTCTATGGCTACACCTTC. Translated: CASSQGTGGFYGYTF.

J is TRBJ2-1 and V is TRBV5-1; 12 nucleotides align to TRBD2. This CDR3 contains 18 residues. The germline CDR1 and CDR2 sequences are SGHRS and YFSETQ. J was trimmed by 8 bases and V by 0 bases; bases with no gene match: 12. The CDR3 is CASSLAWASGRGLYEQFF. In nucleotides, the CDR3 is TGCGCCAGCAGCTTGGCTTGGGCTAGCGGGAGGGGATTGTATGAGCAGTTCTTC. Full variable domain (outside the CDR3, taken from reference TRBV5-1 and TRBJ2-1): KAGVTQTPRYLIKTRGQQVTLSCSPISGHRSVSWYQQTPGQGLQFLFEYFSETQRNKGNFPGRFSGRQFSNSRSEMNVSTLELGDSALYLCASSLAWASGRGLYEQFFGPGTRLTVL.

The chain couples TRBV2 to TRBJ1-6; D not resolved. This CDR3 is 15 amino acids long. Germline-derived CDR1 and CDR2 are SNHLY and FYNNEI. Trimming pared 2 bases from V and 0 bases from J, leaving 5 bases between. This chain's CDR3 is CASSERSSYNSPLHF. In nucleotides, the CDR3 is TGTGCCAGCAGTGAAAGGAGCTCCTATAATTCACCCCTCCACTTT.

This chain links TRBV7-2 with TRBJ1-4; no definite D call. From germline, CDR1 is SGHTA and CDR2 FQGNSA. CDR3 size: 15 residues. Trimming removed 5 bases at V and 4 bases at J, with 14 bases between. CDR3 in DNA: TGTGCCAGCAGCCTGGATCGTAGTCGTAATGAAAAACTGTTTTTT. As protein: CASSLDRSRNEKLFF.

This clonotype showed up just a few times. The J gene is TRBJ2-7, the V gene TRBV7-2; a weak D match, TRBD2 (6 bases). Germline V gives CDR1 SGHTA, CDR2 FQGNSA. Trimming took 5 bases from V and 5 from J, leaving 7 bases between them. This CDR3 contains 11 residues. The CDR3 region has the DNA TGTGCCAGCAGCCGGAGGGACGAGCAGTACTTC. This gives the protein CASSRRDEQYF.

The chain recombines TRBV29-1 with TRBJ1-2; 7 bases align to TRBD1. V was clipped by 6 bases and J by 8 bases; unmatched bases: 9. The germline V gene encodes CDR1 SQVTM and CDR2 ANQGSEA. This CDR3 comprises 12 residues. CDR3 region: CSVVGGGAGYTF. The CDR3 DNA reads as TGCAGCGTGGTGGGAGGGGGCGCAGGCTACACCTTC. Full variable domain (outside the CDR3, taken from reference TRBV29-1 and TRBJ1-2): SAVISQKPSRDICQRGTSLTIQCQVDSQVTMMFWYRQQPGQSLTLIATANQGSEATYESGFVIDKFPISRPNLTFSTLTVSNMSPEDSSIYLCSVVGGGAGYTFGSGTRLTVV.

CDR3 sequence: CASSLPAGGGETQYF. The CDR3 DNA follows: TGTGCCAGCAGTCTTCCGGCGGGAGGAGGAGAGACCCAGTACTTC. V and J are TRBV7-9 and TRBJ2-5, with TRBD2 matching over 8 bases. V shed 6 bases and J 4 bases; nucleotides not matched to a gene: 10. The CDR3 is 15 residues long. Per germline, CDR1 SEHNR and CDR2 FQNEAQ (reference sequence).

The chain links TRBV2 to TRBJ1-2, with D uncertain. V was cut by 7 bases and J by 5 bases, with 8 bases left in between. Germline CDR1 and CDR2: SNHLY and FYNNEI. This CDR3 region has 11 residues. The CDR3 nucleotides are TGTGCCAGCATGCTGGTTTATGGCTACACCTTC. Its translation is CASMLVYGYTF.

This clonotype was counted a few times. V is TRBV7-2 and J is TRBJ2-6; D gene unclear. V gave up 2 bases and J gave up 0 bases, with 8 bases separating them. Looked up from germline, CDR1 is SGHTA and CDR2 is FQGNSA. CDR3 size: 16 residues. The CDR3 DNA is TGTGCCAGCAGCTTATGGGGTAGCTCTGGGGCCAACGTCCTGACTTTC. Protein sequence: CASSLWGSSGANVLTF.

The chain carries TRBV12-3 or TRBV12-4 and TRBJ1-5, with 7 bases lining up with TRBD1. V lost 6 bases, J lost 5 bases, and 13 bases stayed unmatched. This CDR3 is 16 amino acids long. DNA for the CDR3: TGTGCCAGCAGCGACAGGGAAGTCCGGGCCTATCAGCCCCAGCATTTT. Translated, it gives CASSDREVRAYQPQHF.

This clonotype was seen only a few times. This rearrangement joins TRBV13 to TRBJ2-5, with D tentatively TRBD1 (6 bases). In germline, CDR1 is PRHDT, CDR2 FYEKMQ (reference sequence). The CDR3 contains 15 residues. With 4 bases removed from V and 4 bases from J, the gap between germline ends came to 16 bases. CDR3 in DNA: TGTGCCAGCAGCTCCACGACAGGATGGGGAGAGACCCAGTACTTC. Amino acids: CASSSTTGWGETQYF.

The J gene is TRBJ1-6, the V gene TRBV7-9, with 9 bases matching TRBD1. The CDR3 is 16 amino acids. V gave up 2 bases and J gave up 10 bases; unmatched junction bases: 9. Germline V gives CDR1 SEHNR, CDR2 FQNEAQ (reference sequence). The CDR3 DNA reads as TGTGCCAGCAGCTTATCCGACAGGGGGTGGAAGTCACCCCTCCACTTT. It specifies CASSLSDRGWKSPLHF.

The rearrangement uses TRBV11-2 and TRBJ2-7, with D tentatively TRBD2 (8 bases). There are 17 residues in the CDR3. Per the germline V gene, CDR1 is SGHAT and CDR2 is FQNNGV. V gave up 5 bases and J gave up 7 bases, with 27 bases separating them. The CDR3 spells CASSQDRVPAGAHEQYF. The CDR3 nucleotides are TGTGCCAGCAGCCAAGACAGGGTACCAGCGGGAGCTCATGAGCAGTACTTC.

The V call is TRBV7-3, the J call TRBJ2-3; the D gene is possibly TRBD2 (5 bases). Germline V lookup: CDR1 SGHTA, CDR2 FQGTGA. Trimming stripped 7 bases from V and 6 bases from J, with 20 bases between. The CDR3 extends over 15 amino acids. CDR3 in amino acids: CASNFSGKLVDTQYF. CDR3 nucleotide sequence: TGTGCCAGCAACTTCTCCGGGAAACTGGTGGATACGCAGTATTTT. Filled out from reference TRBV7-3 and TRBJ2-3, the complete variable domain reads GAGVSQTPSNKVTEKGKYVELRCDPISGHTALYWYRQSLGQGPEFLIYFQGTGAADDSGLPNDRFFAVRPEGSVSTLKIQRTERGDSAVYLCASNFSGKLVDTQYFGPGTRLTVL.

The V and J genes are TRBV7-3 and TRBJ2-5; D is undetermined. The V and J ends lost 5 bases and 5 bases respectively, with 12 bases between them. Germline CDR1 and CDR2: SGHTA and FQGTGA. This CDR3 is built from 13 residues. This chain's CDR3 is CASSQWGWETQYF. The CDR3 DNA follows: TGTGCCAGCAGCCAATGGGGATGGGAGACCCAGTACTTC.

This chain links TRBV14 with TRBJ1-6; D ambiguous. This CDR3 contains 13 residues. V dropped 0 bases and J dropped 11 bases, with 8 bases sitting between them. The germline gives CDR1 SGHDN, CDR2 FVKESK. The CDR3 region is CASSQDLVTPLHF. The CDR3 nucleotides read TGTGCCAGCAGCCAAGATCTGGTGACACCCCTCCACTTT.